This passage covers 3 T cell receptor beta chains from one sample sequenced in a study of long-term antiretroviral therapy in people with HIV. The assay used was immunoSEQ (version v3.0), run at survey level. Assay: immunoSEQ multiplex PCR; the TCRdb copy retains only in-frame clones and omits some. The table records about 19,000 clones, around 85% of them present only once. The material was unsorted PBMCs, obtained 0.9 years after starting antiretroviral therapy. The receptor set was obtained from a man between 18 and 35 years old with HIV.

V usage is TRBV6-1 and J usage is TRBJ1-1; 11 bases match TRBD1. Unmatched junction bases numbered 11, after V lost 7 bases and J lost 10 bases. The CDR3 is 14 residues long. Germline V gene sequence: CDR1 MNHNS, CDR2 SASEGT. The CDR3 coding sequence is TGTGCCAGCAATACAGGACAGGGGGCCGACGGAGCTTTCTTT. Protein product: CASNTGQGADGAFF.

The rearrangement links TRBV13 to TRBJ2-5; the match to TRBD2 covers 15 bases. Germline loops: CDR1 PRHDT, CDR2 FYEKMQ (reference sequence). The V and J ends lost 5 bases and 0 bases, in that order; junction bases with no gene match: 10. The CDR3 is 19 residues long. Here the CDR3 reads CASSRRLGLAGGYQETQYF. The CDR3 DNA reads TGTGCCAGCAGCCGACGGTTGGGACTAGCGGGGGGTTACCAAGAGACCCAGTACTTC. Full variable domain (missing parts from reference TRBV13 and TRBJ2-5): AAGVIQSPRHLIKEKRETATLKCYPIPRHDTVYWYQQGPGQDPQFLISFYEKMQSDKGSIPDRFSAQQFSDYHSELNMSSLELGDSALYFCASSRRLGLAGGYQETQYFGPGTRLLVL.

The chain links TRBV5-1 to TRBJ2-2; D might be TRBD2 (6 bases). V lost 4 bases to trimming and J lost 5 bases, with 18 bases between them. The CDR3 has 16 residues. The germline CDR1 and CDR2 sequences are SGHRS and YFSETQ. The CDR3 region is CASSPQGGDGTGELFF. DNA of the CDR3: TGCGCCAGCAGCCCGCAGGGAGGAGACGGTACCGGGGAGCTGTTTTTT.